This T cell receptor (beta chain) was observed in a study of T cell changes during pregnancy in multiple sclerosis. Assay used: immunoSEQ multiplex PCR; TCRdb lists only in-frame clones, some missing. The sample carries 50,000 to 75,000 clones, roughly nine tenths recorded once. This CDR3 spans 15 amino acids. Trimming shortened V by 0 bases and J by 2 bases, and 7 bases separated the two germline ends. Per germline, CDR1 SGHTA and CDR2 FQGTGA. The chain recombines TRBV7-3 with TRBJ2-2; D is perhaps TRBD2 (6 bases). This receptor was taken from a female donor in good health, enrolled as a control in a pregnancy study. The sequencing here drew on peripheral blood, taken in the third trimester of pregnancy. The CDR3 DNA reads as TGTGCCAGCAGCTTAACCGGGGGTAACACCGGGGAGCTGTTTTTT. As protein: CASSLTGGNTGELFF.